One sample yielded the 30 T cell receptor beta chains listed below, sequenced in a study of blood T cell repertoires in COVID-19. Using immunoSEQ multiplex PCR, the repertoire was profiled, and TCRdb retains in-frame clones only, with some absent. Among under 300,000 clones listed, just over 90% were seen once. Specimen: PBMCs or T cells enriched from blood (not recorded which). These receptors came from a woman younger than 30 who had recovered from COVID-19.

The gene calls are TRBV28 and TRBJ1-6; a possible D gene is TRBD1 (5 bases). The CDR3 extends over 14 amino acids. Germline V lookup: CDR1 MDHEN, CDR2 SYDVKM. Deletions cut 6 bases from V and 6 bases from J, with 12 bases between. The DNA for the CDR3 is TGTGCCAGCAGGCGGGACGGTACTAATTCACCCCTCCACTTT. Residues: CASRRDGTNSPLHF.

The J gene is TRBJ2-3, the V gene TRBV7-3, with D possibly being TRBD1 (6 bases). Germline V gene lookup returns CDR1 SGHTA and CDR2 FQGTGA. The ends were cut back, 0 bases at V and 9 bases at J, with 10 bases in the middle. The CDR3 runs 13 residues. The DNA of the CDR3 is TGTGCCAGCAGCTTAACGACAGGCCAAACGCAGTATTTT. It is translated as CASSLTTGQTQYF.

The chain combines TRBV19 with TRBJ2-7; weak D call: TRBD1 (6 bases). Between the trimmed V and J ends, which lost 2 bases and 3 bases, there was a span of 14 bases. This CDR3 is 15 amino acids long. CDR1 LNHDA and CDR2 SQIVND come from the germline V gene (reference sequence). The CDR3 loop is CASSIYSRGGYEQYF. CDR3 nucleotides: TGTGCCAGTAGTATATACTCCAGGGGTGGCTACGAGCAGTACTTC. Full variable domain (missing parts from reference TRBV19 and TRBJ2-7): DGGITQSPKYLFRKEGQNVTLSCEQNLNHDAMYWYRQDPGQGLRLIYYSQIVNDFQKGDIAEGYSVSREKKESFPLTVTSAQKNPTAFYLCASSIYSRGGYEQYFGPGTRLTVT.

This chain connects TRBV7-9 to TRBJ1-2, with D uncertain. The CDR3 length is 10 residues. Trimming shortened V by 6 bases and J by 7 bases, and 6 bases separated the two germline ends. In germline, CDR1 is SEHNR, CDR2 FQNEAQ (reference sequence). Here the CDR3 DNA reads TGTGCCAGCAGTTTCGGTGGCTACACCTTC. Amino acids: CASSFGGYTF.

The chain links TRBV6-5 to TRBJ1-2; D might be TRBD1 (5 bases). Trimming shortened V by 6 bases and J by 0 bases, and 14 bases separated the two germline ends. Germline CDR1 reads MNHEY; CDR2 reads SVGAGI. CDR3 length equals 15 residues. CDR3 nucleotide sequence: TGTGCCAGCAGCTACGCCAGGGTCGCTAACTATGGCTACACCTTC. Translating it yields CASSYARVANYGYTF.

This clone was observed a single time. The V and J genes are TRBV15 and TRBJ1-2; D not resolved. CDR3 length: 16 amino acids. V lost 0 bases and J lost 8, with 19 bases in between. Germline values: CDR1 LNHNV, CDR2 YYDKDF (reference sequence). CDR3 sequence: CATSRDRLDGVKGYTF. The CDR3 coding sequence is TGTGCCACCAGCAGAGATCGGTTAGACGGGGTTAAGGGCTACACCTTC.

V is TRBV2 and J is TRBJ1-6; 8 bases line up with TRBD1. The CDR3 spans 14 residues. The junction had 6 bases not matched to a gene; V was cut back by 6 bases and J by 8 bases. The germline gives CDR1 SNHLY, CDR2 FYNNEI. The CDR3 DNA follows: TGTGCCAGCAGGATACAGGGGGTTGATTCACCCCTCCACTTT. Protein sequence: CASRIQGVDSPLHF.

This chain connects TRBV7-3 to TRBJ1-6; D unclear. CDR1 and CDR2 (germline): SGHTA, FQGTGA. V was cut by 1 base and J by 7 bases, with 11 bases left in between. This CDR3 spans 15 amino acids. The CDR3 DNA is TGTGCCAGCAGCTTAAGTGGAGGGAACAATTCACCCCTCCACTTT. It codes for CASSLSGGNNSPLHF.

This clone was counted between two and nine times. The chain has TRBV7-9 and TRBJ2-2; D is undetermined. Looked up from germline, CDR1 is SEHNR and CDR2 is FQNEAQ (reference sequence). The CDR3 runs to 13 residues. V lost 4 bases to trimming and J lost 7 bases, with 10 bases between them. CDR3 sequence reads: CASSSQVGGELFF. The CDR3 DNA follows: TGTGCCAGCAGCTCCCAGGTGGGCGGGGAGCTGTTTTTT.

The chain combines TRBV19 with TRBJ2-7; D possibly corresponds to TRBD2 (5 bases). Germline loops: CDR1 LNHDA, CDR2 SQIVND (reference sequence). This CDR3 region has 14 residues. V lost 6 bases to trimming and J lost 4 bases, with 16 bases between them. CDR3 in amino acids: CASRDSQRIYEQYF. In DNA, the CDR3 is TGTGCCAGTAGGGACTCCCAGCGTATTTACGAGCAGTACTTC.

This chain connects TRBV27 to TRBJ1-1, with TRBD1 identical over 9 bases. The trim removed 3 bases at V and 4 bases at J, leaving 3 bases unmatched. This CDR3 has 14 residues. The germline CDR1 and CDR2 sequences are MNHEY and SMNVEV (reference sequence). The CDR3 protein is CASSFQQGATEAFF. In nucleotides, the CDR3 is TGTGCCAGCAGTTTCCAACAGGGGGCCACTGAAGCTTTCTTT.

CDR3 residues: CASSDPDTNYGYTF. The CDR3 DNA follows: TGTGCCAGCAGTGACCCGGACACGAACTATGGCTACACCTTC. The rearrangement uses TRBV6-1 and TRBJ1-2; perhaps TRBD1 as D (5 bases). This CDR3 is built from 14 residues. CDR1 MNHNS and CDR2 SASEGT come from the germline V gene. The V gene lost 3 bases and the J gene lost 2 bases, with 10 bases spanning the gap.

CDR3 sequence (DNA): TGCGCCAGCAGCCCGGGACTTTACAATGAGCAGTTCTTC. Protein: CASSPGLYNEQFF. V gene TRBV4-1 combines with J gene TRBJ2-1; weak D call: TRBD2 (6 bases). Germline CDR1 reads MGHRA; CDR2 reads YSYEKL. There are 13 residues in the CDR3. The V gene lost 4 bases and the J gene lost 4 bases, with 8 bases spanning the gap.

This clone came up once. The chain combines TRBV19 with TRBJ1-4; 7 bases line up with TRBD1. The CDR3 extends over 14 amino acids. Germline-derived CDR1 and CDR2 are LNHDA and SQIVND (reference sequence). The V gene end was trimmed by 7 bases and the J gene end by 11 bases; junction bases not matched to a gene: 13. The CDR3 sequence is CASIGTDRMWKLFF. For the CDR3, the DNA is TGTGCCAGTATCGGGACAGACAGAATGTGGAAACTGTTTTTT.

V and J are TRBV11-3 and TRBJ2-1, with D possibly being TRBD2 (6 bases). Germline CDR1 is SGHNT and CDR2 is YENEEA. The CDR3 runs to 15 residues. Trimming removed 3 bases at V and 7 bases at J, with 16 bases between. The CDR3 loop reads CASSLGRGRLNEQFF. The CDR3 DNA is TGTGCCAGCAGCTTGGGGCGGGGTAGGTTGAATGAGCAGTTCTTC.

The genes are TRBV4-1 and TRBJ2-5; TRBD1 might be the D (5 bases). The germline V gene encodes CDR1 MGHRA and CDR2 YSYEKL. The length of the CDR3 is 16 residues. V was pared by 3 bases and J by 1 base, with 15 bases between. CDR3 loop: CASSHRNRQLQETQYF. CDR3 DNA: TGCGCCAGCAGCCACCGGAACCGACAGCTCCAAGAGACCCAGTACTTC.

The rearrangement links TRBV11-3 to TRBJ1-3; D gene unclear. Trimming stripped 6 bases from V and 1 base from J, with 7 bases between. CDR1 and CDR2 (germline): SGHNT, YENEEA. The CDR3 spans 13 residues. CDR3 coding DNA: TGTGCCAGCAGTATTAATTCTGGAAACACCATATATTTT. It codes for CASSINSGNTIYF.

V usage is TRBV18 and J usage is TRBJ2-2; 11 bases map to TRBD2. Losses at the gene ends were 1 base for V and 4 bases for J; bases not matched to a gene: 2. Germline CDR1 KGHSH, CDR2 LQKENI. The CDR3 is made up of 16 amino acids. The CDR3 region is CASSPQTSGATGELFF. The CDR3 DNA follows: TGTGCCAGCTCACCACAGACTAGCGGGGCCACCGGGGAGCTGTTTTTT.

The CDR3 here is CASSLVTGGREAFF. DNA for the CDR3: TGCGCCAGCAGCTTGGTGACAGGGGGCCGTGAAGCTTTCTTT. The chain employs TRBV5-1 and TRBJ1-1; 10 nucleotides match TRBD1. J was trimmed by 7 bases and V by 0 bases; bases with no gene match: 3. Germline V lookup: CDR1 SGHRS, CDR2 YFSETQ. CDR3 size: 14 residues. Full variable domain (missing parts from reference TRBV5-1 and TRBJ1-1): KAGVTQTPRYLIKTRGQQVTLSCSPISGHRSVSWYQQTPGQGLQFLFEYFSETQRNKGNFPGRFSGRQFSNSRSEMNVSTLELGDSALYLCASSLVTGGREAFFGQGTRLTVV.

The CDR3 is CASSSEVGLAGRETQYF. The CDR3 coding sequence is TGTGCCAGCAGCTCCGAAGTTGGATTGGCGGGAAGAGAGACCCAGTACTTC. The chain recombines TRBV11-2 with TRBJ2-5, with D possibly TRBD2 on 6 matching bases. CDR3 length: 17 amino acids. Trimming stripped 4 bases from V and 4 bases from J, with 22 bases between. Germline CDR1 and CDR2: SGHAT and FQNNGV.

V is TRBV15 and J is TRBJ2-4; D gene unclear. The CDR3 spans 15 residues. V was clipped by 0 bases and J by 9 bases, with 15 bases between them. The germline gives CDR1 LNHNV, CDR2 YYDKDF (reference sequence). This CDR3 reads CATSRDLHPRVIQYF. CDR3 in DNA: TGTGCCACCAGCAGAGATCTCCACCCCCGGGTCATTCAGTACTTC.

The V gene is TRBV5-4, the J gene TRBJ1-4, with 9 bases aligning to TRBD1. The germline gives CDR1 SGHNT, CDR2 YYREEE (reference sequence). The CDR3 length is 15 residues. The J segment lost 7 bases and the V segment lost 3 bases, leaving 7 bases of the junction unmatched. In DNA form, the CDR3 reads TGTGCCAGCAGCTCAAACAGGGGGCGAGGTGAAAAACTGTTTTTT. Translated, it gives CASSSNRGRGEKLFF.

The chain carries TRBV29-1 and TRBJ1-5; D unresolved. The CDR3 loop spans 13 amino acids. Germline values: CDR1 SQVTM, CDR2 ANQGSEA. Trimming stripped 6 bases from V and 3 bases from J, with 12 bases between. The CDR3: CSVQANPNQPQHF. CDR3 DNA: TGCAGCGTACAAGCGAACCCCAATCAGCCCCAGCATTTT.

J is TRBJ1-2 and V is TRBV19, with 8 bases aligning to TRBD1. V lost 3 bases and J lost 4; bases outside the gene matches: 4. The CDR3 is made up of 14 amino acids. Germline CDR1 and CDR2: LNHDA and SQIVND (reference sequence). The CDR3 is CASSMDREVYGYTF. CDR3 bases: TGTGCCAGTAGTATGGACAGGGAAGTCTATGGCTACACCTTC.

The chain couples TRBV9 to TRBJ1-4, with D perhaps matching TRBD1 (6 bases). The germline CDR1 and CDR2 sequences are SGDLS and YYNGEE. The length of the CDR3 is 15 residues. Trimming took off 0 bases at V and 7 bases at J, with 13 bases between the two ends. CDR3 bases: TGTGCCAGCAGCGTAGCACAGGGAGAGGGTGAAAAACTGTTTTTT. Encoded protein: CASSVAQGEGEKLFF.

CDR3 in DNA: TGCAGCGCCAAAACCGGACAGAATGAAAAACTGTTTTTT. Translated, it gives CSAKTGQNEKLFF. The J gene is TRBJ1-4, the V gene TRBV29-1; perhaps TRBD1 as D (6 bases). V was cut by 7 bases and J by 5 bases, with 14 bases left in between. This CDR3 region has 13 residues. Germline V gene data show CDR1 as SQVTM and CDR2 as ANQGSEA.

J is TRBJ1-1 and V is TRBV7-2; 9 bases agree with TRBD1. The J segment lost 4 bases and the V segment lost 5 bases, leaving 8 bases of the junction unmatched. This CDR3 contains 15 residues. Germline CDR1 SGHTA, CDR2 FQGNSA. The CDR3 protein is CASSTRTGDGTEAFF. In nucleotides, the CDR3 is TGTGCCAGCAGCACCCGGACAGGGGATGGCACTGAAGCTTTCTTT.

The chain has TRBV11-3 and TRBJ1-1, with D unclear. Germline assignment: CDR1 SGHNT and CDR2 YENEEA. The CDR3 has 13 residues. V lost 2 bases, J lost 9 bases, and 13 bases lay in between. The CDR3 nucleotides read TGTGCCAGCAGCTTACAAAGTCAGACTAAAGCTTTCTTT. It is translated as CASSLQSQTKAFF.

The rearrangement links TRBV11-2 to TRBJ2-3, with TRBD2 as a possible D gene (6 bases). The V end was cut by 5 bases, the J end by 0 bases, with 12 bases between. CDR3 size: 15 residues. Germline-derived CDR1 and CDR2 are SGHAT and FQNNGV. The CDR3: CASSHYAGSTDTQYF. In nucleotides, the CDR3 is TGTGCCAGCAGCCACTACGCGGGGAGCACAGATACGCAGTATTTT.

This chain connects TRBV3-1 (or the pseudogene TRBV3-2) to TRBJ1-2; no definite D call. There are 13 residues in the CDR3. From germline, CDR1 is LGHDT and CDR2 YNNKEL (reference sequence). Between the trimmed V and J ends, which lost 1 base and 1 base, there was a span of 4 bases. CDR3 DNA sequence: TGTGCCAGCAGCCAAGGAGTTAACTATGGCTACACCTTC. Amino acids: CASSQGVNYGYTF.